This record looks at one T cell receptor beta chain sequence and its context. The target antigen is unknown. This sample was taken from a study of CD8+ T cells in alopecia areata. In the study overall: Once tofacitinib had been taken for 6 to 18 months, 6 months off drug followed.

Extracted RNA was reverse transcribed into cDNA, the sequencing template. Clones were sequenced by immunoSEQ multiplex PCR, and TCRdb holds only the in-frame ones, with some missing. The data contain roughly 99,000 clones, 80% to 85% of them singletons. Study-wide findings and caveats: A large proportion of expanded lesional clones were detected persisting in scalp and blood during tofacitinib. Links between baseline CD8+ expansion and response need larger treated cohorts.

Treatment indicated: oral pan-JAK inhibitor, 5-10 mg twice daily. Germline loops: CDR1 MNHEY, CDR2 SVGAGI. J lost 4 bases, V lost 1 base, and 5 bases had no gene match. There are 16 residues in the CDR3. The rearrangement joins TRBV6-5 to TRBJ2-1; 9 bases agree with TRBD2. This receptor was obtained from a human donor with alopecia areata. Sequences were derived from CD8+ T cells sorted from blood, sampled at week 24, from a patient treated with tofacitinib. Here the CDR3 reads CASSYWSSGVYNEQFF. The CDR3 region has the DNA TGTGCCAGCAGTTACTGGTCTAGCGGGGTTTACAATGAGCAGTTCTTC.